The 2 T cell receptor beta chains presented below share a single source sample, sequenced in a study of metastatic and nonmetastatic thyroid tumors. TCRdb reprocessed the PCR reads via MiXCR. The table lists roughly 29,000 clones, around 22% of them singletons. No treatment of any kind had been given to any patient before thyroid surgery. Sequenced input: blood. The receptors were sampled from a female donor with papillary thyroid cancer or a benign thyroid nodule (not recorded which). Some clones in this sample may be carry-over from other donors' samples.

At least ten counts were recorded for this clone. This clone may be a read error of a much larger clone one base away. V gene TRBV7-9 combines with J gene TRBJ2-5; D remains unclear. V was clipped by 8 bases and J by 5 bases, with 15 bases between them. Germline V lookup: CDR1 SEHNR, CDR2 FQNEAQ (reference sequence). There are 13 residues in the CDR3. CDR3 amino acids: CASGPDVEETQYF. The DNA of the CDR3 is TGTGCCAGCGGCCCGGACGTGGAGGAGACCCAGTACTTC.

The table lists this clone with many counts. The chain combines TRBV30 with TRBJ2-3, with TRBD1 matching 8 bases. J gave up 2 bases and V 3 bases, and 13 bases lay outside the gene matches. The CDR3 is 17 residues long. Germline V CDR1 and CDR2: GTSNPN, SVGIG (reference sequence). The CDR3 region is CAWRLSGQGFYTDTQYF. The CDR3 DNA follows: TGTGCCTGGAGACTCAGCGGACAGGGCTTTTACACAGATACGCAGTATTTT.